Here is one TCR beta chain with its context. This entry is derived from a study of shared clonotypes between healthy human individuals. CD45RO-negative cells were positively selected for CCR7, leaving out terminally differentiated effector memory CD45RA+ cells. All donors were healthy HIV-negative adults lacking recent acute infections or vaccinations. TCRdb keeps only in-frame clones here, not all; method: immunoSEQ multiplex PCR. The sample comprises about 2.2 million clones, about 93% of which are singletons, and 1.5% to 2% rests with the top ten. This CDR3 comprises 17 residues. In germline, CDR1 is SEHNR, CDR2 FQNEAQ (reference sequence). The V end was cut by 5 bases, the J end by 0 bases, with 17 bases between.

The sequence came from a man between 18 and 35 years old in good health. Some clones in this sample may be carry-over from other donors' samples. Source material: naive CD8+ T cells from PBMCs. The rearrangement links TRBV7-9 to TRBJ1-3, with a weak D call TRBD1 (6 bases). The CDR3 DNA is TGTGCCAGCAGCGACCACAGGGAGCACCCCTCTGGAAACACCATATATTTT. This sequence encodes CASSDHREHPSGNTIYF.